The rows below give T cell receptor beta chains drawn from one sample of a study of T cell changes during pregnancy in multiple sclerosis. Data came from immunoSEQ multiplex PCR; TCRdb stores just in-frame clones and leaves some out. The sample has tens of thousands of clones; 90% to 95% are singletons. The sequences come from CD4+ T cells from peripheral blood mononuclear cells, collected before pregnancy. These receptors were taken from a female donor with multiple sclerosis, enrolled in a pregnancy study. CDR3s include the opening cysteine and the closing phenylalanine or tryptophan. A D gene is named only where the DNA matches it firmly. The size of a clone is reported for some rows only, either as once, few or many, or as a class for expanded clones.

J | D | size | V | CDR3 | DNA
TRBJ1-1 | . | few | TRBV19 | CASRNTPNTEAFF | TGTGCCAGTAGAAATACACCGAACACTGAAGCTTTCTTT
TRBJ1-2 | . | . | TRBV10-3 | CAIRRSESNYGYTF | TGTGCCATCAGGAGGTCGGAGTCTAACTATGGCTACACCTTC
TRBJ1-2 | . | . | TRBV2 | CASSESGTYGYTF | TGTGCCAGCAGTGAAAGCGGGACTTATGGCTACACCTTC
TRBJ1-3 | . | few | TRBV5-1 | CASRNTGSGNTIYF | TGCGCCAGCAGAAATACAGGGTCTGGAAACACCATATATTTT
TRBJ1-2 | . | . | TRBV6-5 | CASRTDLSYTF | TGTGCCAGCAGGACAGACTTGAGCTACACCTTC
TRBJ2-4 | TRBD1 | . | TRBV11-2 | CASSWTGENIQYF | TGTGCCAGCAGCTGGACAGGGGAAAACATTCAGTACTTC
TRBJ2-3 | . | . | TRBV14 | CASSGAATLTDTQYF | TGTGCCAGCAGCGGGGCCGCCACCCTCACAGATACGCAGTATTTT
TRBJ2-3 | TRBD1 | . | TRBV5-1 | CASRWTGGEADTQYF | TGCGCCAGCAGGTGGACAGGGGGCGAGGCAGATACGCAGTATTTT
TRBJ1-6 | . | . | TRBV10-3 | CAISEYRDNSPLHF | TGTGCCATCAGTGAGTACAGAGATAATTCACCCCTCCACTTT
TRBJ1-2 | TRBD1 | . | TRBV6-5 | CASSYSGQGVYGYTF | TGTGCCAGCAGTTACTCGGGACAGGGGGTCTATGGCTACACCTTC
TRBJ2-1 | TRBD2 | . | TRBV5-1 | CASSETSGSVEQFF | TGCGCCAGCAGCGAAACTAGCGGGAGTGTTGAGCAGTTCTTC
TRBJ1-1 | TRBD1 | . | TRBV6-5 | CASSRQGEAFF | TGTGCCAGCAGTAGACAGGGTGAAGCTTTCTTT
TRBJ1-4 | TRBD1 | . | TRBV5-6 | CASSLRPGQGGEKLFF | TGTGCCAGCAGCTTGAGACCGGGACAGGGGGGCGAAAAACTGTTTTTT
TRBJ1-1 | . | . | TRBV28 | CASSFEANTEAFF | TGTGCCAGCAGTTTTGAAGCGAACACTGAAGCTTTCTTT
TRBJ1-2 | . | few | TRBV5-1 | CASAVGWRGGGYTF | TGCGCCAGCGCGGTCGGGTGGAGGGGTGGTGGCTACACCTTC
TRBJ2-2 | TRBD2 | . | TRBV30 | CAWSVRLAGEGGELFF | TGTGCCTGGAGTGTCCGTTTAGCGGGAGAGGGTGGGGAGCTGTTTTTT
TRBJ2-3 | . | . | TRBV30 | CAWSSQGPDTQYF | TGTGCCTGGAGTAGTCAGGGTCCAGATACGCAGTATTTT
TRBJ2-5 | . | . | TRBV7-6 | CASSREGTVGETQYF | TGTGCCAGCAGCCGCGAGGGTACGGTGGGAGAGACCCAGTACTTC
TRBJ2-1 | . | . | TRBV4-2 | CASSQVGSSYNEQFF | TGTGCCAGCAGCCAAGTCGGGAGCTCCTACAATGAGCAGTTCTTC
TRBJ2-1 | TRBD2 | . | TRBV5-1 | CASSPRLAGVVNEQFF | TGCGCCAGCAGCCCACGGCTAGCGGGAGTTGTCAATGAGCAGTTCTTC
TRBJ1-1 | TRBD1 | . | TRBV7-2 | CASSLTGANTEAFF | TGTGCCAGCAGCCTGACAGGGGCGAACACTGAAGCTTTCTTT
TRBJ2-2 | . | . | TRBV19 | CASSWGAGELFF | TGTGCCAGTAGTTGGGGGGCCGGGGAGCTGTTTTTT
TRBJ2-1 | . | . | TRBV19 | CASSIVGGDLRNEQFF | TGTGCCAGTAGTATAGTCGGCGGGGACTTGAGAAATGAGCAGTTCTTC
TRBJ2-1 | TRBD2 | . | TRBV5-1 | CASSLISGGSFGNEQFF | TGCGCCAGCAGCTTGATTAGTGGCGGGAGCTTCGGCAATGAGCAGTTCTTC
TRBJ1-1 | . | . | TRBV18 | CASSRIGKGQHTEAFF | TGTGCCAGCTCACGTATTGGGAAGGGACAACACACTGAAGCTTTCTTT
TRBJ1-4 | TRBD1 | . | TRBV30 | CAWSPGDRGSVKLFF | TGTGCCTGGAGTCCCGGGGACAGGGGTTCTGTAAAACTGTTTTTT
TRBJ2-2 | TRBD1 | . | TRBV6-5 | CASSSPRQGSGELFF | TGTGCCAGCAGTTCCCCGAGACAGGGATCGGGGGAGCTGTTTTTT
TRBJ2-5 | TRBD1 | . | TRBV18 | CASSPSRQGARETQYF | TGTGCCAGCTCACCTTCCCGACAGGGGGCGCGGGAGACCCAGTACTTC
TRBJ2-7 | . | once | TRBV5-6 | CASSRSRYEQYF | TGTGCCAGCAGCAGAAGCCGATACGAGCAGTACTTC
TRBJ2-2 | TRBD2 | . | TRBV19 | CASSRTSGGTGELFF | TGTGCCAGTAGCCGGACTAGCGGGGGCACCGGGGAGCTGTTTTTT
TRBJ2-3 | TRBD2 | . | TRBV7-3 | CASSFSGGPTDTQYF | TGTGCCAGCAGCTTTAGCGGGGGCCCGACAGATACGCAGTATTTT
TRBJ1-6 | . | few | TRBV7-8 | CASSLRRGGQTNSPLHF | TGTGCCAGCAGCTTGAGGAGGGGGGGTCAGACTAATTCACCCCTCCACTTT
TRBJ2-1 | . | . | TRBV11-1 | CASSGGTYNEQFF | TGTGCCAGCAGCGGGGGGACCTACAATGAGCAGTTCTTC
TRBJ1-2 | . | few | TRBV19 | CASTRGSGLAYGYTF | TGTGCCAGTACCAGGGGAAGCGGTCTTGCCTATGGCTACACCTTC
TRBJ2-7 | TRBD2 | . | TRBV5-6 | CASRPSGRSYEQYF | TGTGCCAGCAGGCCTAGCGGGAGGTCCTACGAGCAGTACTTC
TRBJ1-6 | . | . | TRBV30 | CAWSGSYNSPLHF | TGTGCCTGGAGCGGCTCCTATAATTCACCCCTCCACTTT
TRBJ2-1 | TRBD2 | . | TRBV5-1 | CASSTGLDFSEQFF | TGCGCCAGCAGCACCGGACTAGACTTTAGCGAGCAGTTCTTC
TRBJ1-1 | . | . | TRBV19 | CASSKRRDEAFF | TGTGCCAGTAGTAAAAGGAGGGATGAAGCTTTCTTT
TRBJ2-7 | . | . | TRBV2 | CASSERGYEQYF | TGTGCCAGCAGTGAAAGGGGGTACGAGCAGTACTTC
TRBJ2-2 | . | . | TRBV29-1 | CSVTRGPNTGELFF | TGCAGCGTTACCAGGGGACCGAACACCGGGGAGCTGTTTTTT
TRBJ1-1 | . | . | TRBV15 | CATSRDRSWPEAFF | TGTGCCACCAGCAGAGACAGGTCTTGGCCTGAAGCTTTCTTT
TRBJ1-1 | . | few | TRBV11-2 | CASSPRPNTEAFF | TGTGCCAGCAGCCCTAGGCCGAACACTGAAGCTTTCTTT
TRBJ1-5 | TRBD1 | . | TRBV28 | CASCSTGGADSNQPQHF | TGTGCCAGCTGCTCGACAGGGGGGGCTGATAGCAATCAGCCCCAGCATTTT
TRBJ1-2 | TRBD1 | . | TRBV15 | CATSVSGTGGFGYTF | TGTGCCACCAGCGTCTCCGGGACAGGGGGCTTTGGCTACACCTTC
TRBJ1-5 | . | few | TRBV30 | CAWSATGSNQPQHF | TGTGCCTGGAGTGCAACGGGGAGCAATCAGCCCCAGCATTTT
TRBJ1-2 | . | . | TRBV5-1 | CASSLESHRTDNYGYTF | TGCGCCAGCAGCTTGGAAAGTCATCGGACAGACAACTATGGCTACACCTTC
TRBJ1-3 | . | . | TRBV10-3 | CAISESAGGSSGNTIYF | TGTGCCATCAGTGAGTCGGCAGGAGGTTCCTCTGGAAACACCATATATTTT
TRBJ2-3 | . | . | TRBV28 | CASSRDTQYF | TGTGCCAGCTCGAGGGATACGCAGTATTTT
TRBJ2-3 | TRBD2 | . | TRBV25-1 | CASRGVTGADTQYF | TGTGCCAGCCGGGGGGTTACAGGTGCAGATACGCAGTATTTT
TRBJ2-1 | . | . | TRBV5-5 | CASSLGSGTYNEQFF | TGTGCCAGCAGCTTGGGGAGTGGGACTTACAATGAGCAGTTCTTC
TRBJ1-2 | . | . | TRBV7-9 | CASSSLSGYTF | TGTGCCAGCAGCTCTCTATCAGGCTACACCTTC
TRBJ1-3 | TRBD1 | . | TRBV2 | CASSRDRSSGNTIYF | TGTGCCAGCAGTCGGGACAGATCCTCTGGAAACACCATATATTTT
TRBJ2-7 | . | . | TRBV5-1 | CASSLDYRVSSYEQYF | TGCGCCAGCAGCTTGGACTACAGGGTCAGCTCCTACGAGCAGTACTTC
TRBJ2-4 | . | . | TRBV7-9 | CASSLDSSKDIQYF | TGTGCCAGCAGCTTAGACAGTTCCAAAGACATTCAGTACTTC
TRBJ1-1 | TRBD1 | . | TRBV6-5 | CASSPWGTDTEAFF | TGTGCCAGCAGCCCTTGGGGGACAGACACTGAAGCTTTCTTT
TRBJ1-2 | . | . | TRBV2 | CASKRTGQSNYGYTF | TGTGCCAGCAAGCGAACAGGACAGTCTAACTATGGCTACACCTTC